These T cell receptor beta chains were read from a single sample in a study of cytomegalovirus exposure and HLA in healthy donors. Only in-frame clones appear in the TCRdb table, and some are missing; sequencing was by immunoSEQ multiplex PCR. The sample includes some 70,000 clones, roughly 80% seen only once; the top ten take around 3%. The sequencing input was PBMCs. The receptors were sampled from a young man in good health and CMV-seronegative. Each CDR3 is given with its conserved first and last residue. A D gene is named only where the DNA matches it firmly. Clone size is shown for a subset of rows, as once, few, many or a class of expanded clone.

j_gene	abundance	v_gene	d_gene	CDR3aa	CDR3nt
TRBJ2-2	.	TRBV7-6	.	CASSLAAGKNTGELFF	TGTGCCAGCAGCTTAGCGGCAGGGAAGAACACCGGGGAGCTGTTTTTT
TRBJ2-1	.	TRBV2	TRBD1	CATTGGSGNEQFF	TGTGCCACAACAGGGGGGTCGGGCAATGAGCAGTTCTTC
TRBJ2-1	.	TRBV19	TRBD1	CASTTWDRGASEQFF	TGTGCCAGTACGACGTGGGACAGGGGAGCCTCTGAGCAGTTCTTC
TRBJ2-5	once	TRBV13	TRBD1	CASSLGDRGPISETQYF	TGTGCCAGCAGCTTAGGTGACAGGGGGCCGATATCCGAGACCCAGTACTTC
TRBJ2-5	.	TRBV7-9	.	CASSYRDRPTQYF	TGTGCCAGCAGCTACAGGGACCGCCCGACCCAGTACTTC
TRBJ2-1	.	TRBV5-1	TRBD2	CASSLTAGAYNEQFF	TGCGCCAGCAGCTTAACCGCGGGAGCATACAATGAGCAGTTCTTC
TRBJ1-5	.	TRBV10-3	.	CAISESSDQPQHF	TGTGCCATCAGTGAGTCGTCGGATCAGCCCCAGCATTTT
TRBJ1-5	.	TRBV6-1	.	CASNQDFSAVQPQHF	TGTGCCAGCAACCAAGATTTTAGTGCTGTCCAGCCCCAGCATTTT
TRBJ2-2	.	TRBV6-1	.	CASTQGSNTGELFF	TGTGCCAGCACGCAGGGGTCGAACACCGGGGAGCTGTTTTTT
TRBJ1-1	.	TRBV12-5	.	CASGQGSNTEAFF	TGTGCTAGTGGACAGGGTTCGAACACTGAAGCTTTCTTT
TRBJ2-3	few	TRBV9	TRBD2	CASSVVGGGTDTQYF	TGTGCCAGCAGCGTAGTAGGCGGGGGGACAGATACGCAGTATTTT
TRBJ1-2	.	TRBV27	TRBD1	CASSLTGSLYGYTF	TGTGCCAGCAGTCTGACAGGGAGCTTATATGGCTACACCTTC
TRBJ2-1	.	TRBV28	TRBD2	CASSSRSGGSYNEQFF	TGTGCCAGTTCTTCCCGTTCGGGGGGGAGCTACAATGAGCAGTTCTTC
TRBJ1-2	.	TRBV28	.	CASSTGFNYGYTF	TGTGCCAGCAGCACAGGATTTAACTATGGCTACACCTTC
TRBJ2-4	.	TRBV7-3	.	CASSPGWGDIQYF	TGTGCCAGCAGCCCCGGGTGGGGGGACATTCAGTACTTC
TRBJ2-5	.	TRBV7-2	TRBD1	CASSKDRETQYF	TGTGCCAGCAGTAAGGACAGGGAGACCCAGTACTTC
TRBJ2-1	few	TRBV4-3	TRBD2	CASSQPSGGRNEQFF	TGCGCCAGCAGCCAACCGTCGGGGGGGCGGAATGAGCAGTTCTTC
TRBJ2-7	.	TRBV7-9	.	CASSEGGEQYF	TGTGCCAGCAGCGAAGGGGGAGAGCAGTACTTC
TRBJ2-3	.	TRBV11-3	.	CASRASTDTQYF	TGTGCCAGCAGAGCGAGCACAGATACGCAGTATTTT
TRBJ2-2	.	TRBV30	.	CAWRPLLGLNTGELFF	TGTGCCTGGAGACCTCTGTTGGGACTGAACACCGGGGAGCTGTTTTTT
TRBJ1-6	once	TRBV7-2	.	CASSRIGRGDSPLHF	TGTGCCAGCAGCCGTATCGGGAGGGGCGATTCACCCCTCCACTTT
TRBJ1-2	.	TRBV7-9	TRBD1	CASSHPGTVYGYTF	TGTGCCAGCAGCCACCCCGGGACAGTTTATGGCTACACCTTC
TRBJ2-4	.	TRBV7-2	.	CASSLTGFEDIQYF	TGTGCCAGCAGCTTAACAGGGTTCGAGGACATTCAGTACTTC
TRBJ1-1	.	TRBV11-2	TRBD1	CASSLSRGSTEAFF	TGTGCCAGCAGCTTAAGCAGGGGGTCCACTGAAGCTTTCTTT
TRBJ1-5	.	TRBV6-1	TRBD1	CASSEQGQGVQPQHF	TGTGCCAGCAGTGAACAGGGACAGGGTGTTCAGCCCCAGCATTTT
TRBJ2-1	.	TRBV29-1	TRBD2	CSVEFLGGNHNRNNEQFF	TGCAGCGTTGAGTTCTTGGGAGGGAACCACAATAGAAACAATGAGCAGTTCTTC
TRBJ2-3	once	TRBV7-9	TRBD1	CASSFSGGEGTDTQYF	TGTGCCAGCAGCTTCTCAGGGGGCGAGGGCACAGATACGCAGTATTTT
TRBJ1-4	.	TRBV10-1	TRBD1	CASSLPGTGEFATNEKLFF	TGCGCCAGCAGCCTACCGGGGACAGGGGAATTCGCAACTAATGAAAAACTGTTTTTT
TRBJ2-3	.	TRBV28	.	CASSLQDTQYF	TGTGCCAGCAGTTTACAAGATACGCAGTATTTT
TRBJ1-1	.	TRBV5-6	.	CASSTTPGGEAFF	TGTGCCAGCAGCACGACCCCGGGGGGGGAAGCTTTCTTT
TRBJ2-3	.	TRBV29-1	TRBD2	CSVVAGASTDTQYF	TGCAGCGTTGTAGCGGGGGCAAGCACAGATACGCAGTATTTT
TRBJ1-1	.	TRBV6-1	.	CASSEEVMNTEAFF	TGTGCCAGCAGTGAGGAGGTTATGAACACTGAAGCTTTCTTT
TRBJ2-1	.	TRBV7-3	.	CASSLGPGEQFF	TGTGCCAGCAGCTTAGGCCCGGGTGAGCAGTTCTTC